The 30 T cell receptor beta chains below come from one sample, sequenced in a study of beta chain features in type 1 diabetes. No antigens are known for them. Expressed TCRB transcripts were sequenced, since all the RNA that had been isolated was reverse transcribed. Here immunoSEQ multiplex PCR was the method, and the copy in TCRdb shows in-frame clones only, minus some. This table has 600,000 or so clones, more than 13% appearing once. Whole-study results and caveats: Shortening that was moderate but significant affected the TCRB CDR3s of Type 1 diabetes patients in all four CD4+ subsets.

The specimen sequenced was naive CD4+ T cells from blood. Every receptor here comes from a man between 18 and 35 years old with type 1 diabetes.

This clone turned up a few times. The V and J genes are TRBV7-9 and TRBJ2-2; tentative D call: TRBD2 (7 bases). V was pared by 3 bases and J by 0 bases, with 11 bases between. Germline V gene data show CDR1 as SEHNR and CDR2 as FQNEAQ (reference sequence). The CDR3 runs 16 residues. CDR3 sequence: CASSFGGPSNTGELFF. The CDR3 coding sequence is TGTGCCAGCAGCTTCGGGGGGCCATCGAACACCGGGGAGCTGTTTTTT.

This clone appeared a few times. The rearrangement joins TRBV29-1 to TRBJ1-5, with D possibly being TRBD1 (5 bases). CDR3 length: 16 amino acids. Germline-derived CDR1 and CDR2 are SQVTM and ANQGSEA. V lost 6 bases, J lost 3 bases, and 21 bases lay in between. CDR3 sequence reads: CSVRLGASGSNQPQHF. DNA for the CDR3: TGCAGCGTCAGACTCGGGGCAAGTGGTTCCAATCAGCCCCAGCATTTT. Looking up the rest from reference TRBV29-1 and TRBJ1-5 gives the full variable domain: SAVISQKPSRDICQRGTSLTIQCQVDSQVTMMFWYRQQPGQSLTLIATANQGSEATYESGFVIDKFPISRPNLTFSTLTVSNMSPEDSSIYLCSVRLGASGSNQPQHFGDGTRLSIL.

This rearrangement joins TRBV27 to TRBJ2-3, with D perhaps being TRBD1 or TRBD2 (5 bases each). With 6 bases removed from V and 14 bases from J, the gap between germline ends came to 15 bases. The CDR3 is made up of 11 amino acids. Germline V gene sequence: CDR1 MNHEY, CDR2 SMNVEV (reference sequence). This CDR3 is CASRGVRGVYF. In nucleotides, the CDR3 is TGTGCCAGCAGGGGAGTGAGGGGCGTGTATTTT.

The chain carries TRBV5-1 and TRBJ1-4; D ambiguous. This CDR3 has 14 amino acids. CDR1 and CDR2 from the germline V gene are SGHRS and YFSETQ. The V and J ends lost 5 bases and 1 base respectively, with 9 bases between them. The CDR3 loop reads CASRPGGTNEKLFF. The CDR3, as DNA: TGCGCCAGCAGACCAGGAGGAACTAATGAAAAACTGTTTTTT.

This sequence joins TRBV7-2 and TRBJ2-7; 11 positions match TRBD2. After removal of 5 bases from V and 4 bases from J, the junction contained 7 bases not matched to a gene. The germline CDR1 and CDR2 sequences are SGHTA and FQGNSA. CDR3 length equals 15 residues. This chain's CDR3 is CASSPTSGGGYEQYF. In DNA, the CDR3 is TGTGCCAGCAGCCCAACTAGCGGGGGAGGGTACGAGCAGTACTTC.

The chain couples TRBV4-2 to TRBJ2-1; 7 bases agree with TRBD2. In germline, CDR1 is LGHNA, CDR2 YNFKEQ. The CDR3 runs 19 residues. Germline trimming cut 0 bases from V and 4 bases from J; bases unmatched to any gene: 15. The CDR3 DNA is TGTGCCAGCAGCCAAGATGGGATCAAGCGTAGCGGGTATTACAATGAGCAGTTCTTC. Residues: CASSQDGIKRSGYYNEQFF.

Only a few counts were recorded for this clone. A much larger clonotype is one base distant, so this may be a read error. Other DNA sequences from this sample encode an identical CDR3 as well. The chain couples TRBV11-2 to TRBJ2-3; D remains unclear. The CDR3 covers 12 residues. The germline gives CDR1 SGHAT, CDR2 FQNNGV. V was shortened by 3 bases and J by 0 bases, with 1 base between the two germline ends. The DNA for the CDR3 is TGTGCCAGCAGCTTCAGCACAGATACGCAGTATTTT. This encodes CASSFSTDTQYF.

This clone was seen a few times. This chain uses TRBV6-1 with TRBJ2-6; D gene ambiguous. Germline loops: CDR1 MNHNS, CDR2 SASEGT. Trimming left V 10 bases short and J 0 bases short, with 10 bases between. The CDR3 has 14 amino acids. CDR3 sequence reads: CATLLPSGANVLTF. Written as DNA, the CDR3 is TGTGCCACTTTACTCCCCTCTGGGGCCAACGTCCTGACTTTC.

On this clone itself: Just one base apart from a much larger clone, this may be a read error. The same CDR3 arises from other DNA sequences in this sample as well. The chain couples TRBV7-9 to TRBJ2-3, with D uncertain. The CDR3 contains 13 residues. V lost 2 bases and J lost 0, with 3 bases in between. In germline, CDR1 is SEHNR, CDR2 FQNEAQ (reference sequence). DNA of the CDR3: TGTGCCAGCAGCTTATCTAGCACAGATACGCAGTATTTT. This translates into CASSLSSTDTQYF.

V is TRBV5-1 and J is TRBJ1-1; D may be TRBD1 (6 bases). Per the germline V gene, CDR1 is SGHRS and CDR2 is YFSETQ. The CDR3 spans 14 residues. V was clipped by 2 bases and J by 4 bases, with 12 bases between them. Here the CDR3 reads CASSFEGGGTEAFF. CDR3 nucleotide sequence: TGCGCCAGCAGCTTCGAAGGGGGTGGCACTGAAGCTTTCTTT.

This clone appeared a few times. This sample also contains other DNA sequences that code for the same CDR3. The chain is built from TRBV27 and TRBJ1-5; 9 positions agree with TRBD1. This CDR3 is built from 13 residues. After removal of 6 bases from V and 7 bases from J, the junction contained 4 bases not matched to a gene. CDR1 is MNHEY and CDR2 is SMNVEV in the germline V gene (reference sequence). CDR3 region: CASRDRGNQPQHF. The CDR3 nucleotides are TGTGCCAGCAGAGACAGGGGGAACCAGCCCCAGCATTTT.

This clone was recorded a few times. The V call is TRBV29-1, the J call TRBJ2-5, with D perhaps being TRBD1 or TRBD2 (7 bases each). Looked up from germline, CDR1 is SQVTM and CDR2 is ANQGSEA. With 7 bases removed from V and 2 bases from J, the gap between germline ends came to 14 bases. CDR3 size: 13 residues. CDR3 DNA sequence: TGCAGCGGGGAGGGACAGACTCAAGAGACCCAGTACTTC. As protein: CSGEGQTQETQYF.

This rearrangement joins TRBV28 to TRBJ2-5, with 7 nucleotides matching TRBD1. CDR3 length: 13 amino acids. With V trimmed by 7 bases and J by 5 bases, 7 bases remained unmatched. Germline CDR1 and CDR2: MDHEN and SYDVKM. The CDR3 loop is CASKAGGRETQYF. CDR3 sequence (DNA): TGTGCCAGCAAGGCAGGGGGTAGGGAGACCCAGTACTTC.

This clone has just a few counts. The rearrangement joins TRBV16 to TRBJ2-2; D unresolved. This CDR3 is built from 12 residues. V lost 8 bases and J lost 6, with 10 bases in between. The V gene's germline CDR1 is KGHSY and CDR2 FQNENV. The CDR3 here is CASGGDAGELFF. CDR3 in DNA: TGTGCCAGCGGTGGTGACGCCGGGGAGCTGTTTTTT.

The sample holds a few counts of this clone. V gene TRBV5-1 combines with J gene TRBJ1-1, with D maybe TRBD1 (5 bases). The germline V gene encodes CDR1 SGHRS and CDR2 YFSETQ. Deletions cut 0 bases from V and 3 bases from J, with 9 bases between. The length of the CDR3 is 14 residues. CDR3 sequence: CASSLVMTDTEAFF. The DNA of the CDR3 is TGCGCCAGCAGCTTGGTCATGACAGACACTGAAGCTTTCTTT. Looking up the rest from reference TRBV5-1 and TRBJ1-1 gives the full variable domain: KAGVTQTPRYLIKTRGQQVTLSCSPISGHRSVSWYQQTPGQGLQFLFEYFSETQRNKGNFPGRFSGRQFSNSRSEMNVSTLELGDSALYLCASSLVMTDTEAFFGQGTRLTVV.

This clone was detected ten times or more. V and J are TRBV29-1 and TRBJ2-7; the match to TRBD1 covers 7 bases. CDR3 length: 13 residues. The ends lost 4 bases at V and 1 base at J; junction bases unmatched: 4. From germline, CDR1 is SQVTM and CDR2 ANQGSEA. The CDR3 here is CSVGTGQSYEQYF. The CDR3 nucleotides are TGCAGCGTTGGGACAGGTCAATCCTACGAGCAGTACTTC.

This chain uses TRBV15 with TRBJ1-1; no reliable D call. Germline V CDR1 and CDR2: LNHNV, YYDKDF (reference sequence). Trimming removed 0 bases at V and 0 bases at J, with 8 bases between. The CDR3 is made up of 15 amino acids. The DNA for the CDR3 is TGTGCCACCAGCAGAGATAGGACGGTGAACACTGAAGCTTTCTTT. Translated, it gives CATSRDRTVNTEAFF.

CDR3 protein: CASSLERDTQYF. CDR3 coding DNA: TGTGCCAGCAGCTTAGAACGGGACACCCAGTACTTC. This rearrangement joins TRBV7-9 to TRBJ2-7; a possible D gene is TRBD1 (6 bases). The germline V and J ends were trimmed by 1 base and 10 bases, with 11 bases remaining between them. The CDR3 spans 12 residues. Germline lookup yields CDR1 SEHNR and CDR2 FQNEAQ (reference sequence). Combining the CDR3 with reference TRBV7-9 and TRBJ2-7 gives the whole variable domain DTGVSQNPRHKITKRGQNVTFRCDPISEHNRLYWYRQTLGQGPEFLTYFQNEAQLEKSRLLSDRFSAERPKGSFSTLEIQRTEQGDSAMYLCASSLERDTQYFGPGTRLTVT.

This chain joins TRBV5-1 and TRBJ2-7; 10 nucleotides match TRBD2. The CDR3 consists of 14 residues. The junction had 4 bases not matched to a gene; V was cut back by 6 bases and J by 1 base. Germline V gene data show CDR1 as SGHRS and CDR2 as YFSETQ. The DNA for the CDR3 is TGCGCCAGCAAGACTAGCGGGCCGTCCTACGAGCAGTACTTC. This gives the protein CASKTSGPSYEQYF.

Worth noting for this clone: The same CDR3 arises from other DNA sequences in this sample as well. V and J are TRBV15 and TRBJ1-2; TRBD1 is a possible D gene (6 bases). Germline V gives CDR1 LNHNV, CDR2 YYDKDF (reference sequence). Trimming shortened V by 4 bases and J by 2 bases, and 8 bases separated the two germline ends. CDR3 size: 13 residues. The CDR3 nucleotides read TGTGCCACCAGCACGGACAGAAACTATGGCTACACCTTC. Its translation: CATSTDRNYGYTF.

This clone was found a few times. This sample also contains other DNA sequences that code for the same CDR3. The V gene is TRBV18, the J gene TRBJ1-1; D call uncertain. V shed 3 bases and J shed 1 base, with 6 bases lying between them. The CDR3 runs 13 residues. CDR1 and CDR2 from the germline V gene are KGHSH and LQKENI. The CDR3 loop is CASSPGGNTEAFF. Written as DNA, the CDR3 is TGTGCCAGCTCACCGGGAGGGAACACTGAAGCTTTCTTT.

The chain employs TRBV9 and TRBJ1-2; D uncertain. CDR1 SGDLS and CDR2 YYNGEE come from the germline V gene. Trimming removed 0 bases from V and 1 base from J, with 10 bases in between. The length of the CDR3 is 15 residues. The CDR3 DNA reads TGTGCCAGCAGCGTAGACCCAGGCAATAACTATGGCTACACCTTC. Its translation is CASSVDPGNNYGYTF.

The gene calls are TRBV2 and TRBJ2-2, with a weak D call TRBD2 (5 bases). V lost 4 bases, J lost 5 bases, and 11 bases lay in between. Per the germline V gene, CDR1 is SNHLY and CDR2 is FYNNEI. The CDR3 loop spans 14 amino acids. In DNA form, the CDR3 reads TGTGCCAGCAGTGGCGAAGCGGCAACCGGGGAGCTGTTTTTT. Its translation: CASSGEAATGELFF.

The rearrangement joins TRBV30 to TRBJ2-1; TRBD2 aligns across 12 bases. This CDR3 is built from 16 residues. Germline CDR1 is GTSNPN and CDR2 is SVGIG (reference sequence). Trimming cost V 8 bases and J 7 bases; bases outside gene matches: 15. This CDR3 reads CATQGPSGGARNEQFF. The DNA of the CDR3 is TGTGCCACCCAAGGGCCTAGCGGGGGGGCCAGGAATGAGCAGTTCTTC.

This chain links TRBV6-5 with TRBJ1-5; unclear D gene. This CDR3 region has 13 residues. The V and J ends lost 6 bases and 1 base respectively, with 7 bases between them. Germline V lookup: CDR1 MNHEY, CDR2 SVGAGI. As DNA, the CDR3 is TGTGCCAGCAGATTAGAGAGCAATCAGCCCCAGCATTTT. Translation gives CASRLESNQPQHF.

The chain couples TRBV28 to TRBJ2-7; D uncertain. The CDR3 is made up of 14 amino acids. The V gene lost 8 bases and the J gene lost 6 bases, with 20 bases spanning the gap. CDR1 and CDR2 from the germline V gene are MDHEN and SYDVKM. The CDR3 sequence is CASVAWQPDFEQYF. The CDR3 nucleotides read TGTGCCAGCGTGGCTTGGCAGCCAGATTTCGAGCAGTACTTC.

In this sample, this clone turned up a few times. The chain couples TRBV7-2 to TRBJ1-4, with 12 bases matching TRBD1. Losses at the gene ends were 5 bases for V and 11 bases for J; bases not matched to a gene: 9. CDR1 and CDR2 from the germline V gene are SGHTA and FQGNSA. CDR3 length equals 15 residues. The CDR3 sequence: CASSPEGTGGGKLFF. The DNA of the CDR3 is TGTGCCAGCAGCCCCGAGGGGACAGGGGGCGGGAAACTGTTTTTT.

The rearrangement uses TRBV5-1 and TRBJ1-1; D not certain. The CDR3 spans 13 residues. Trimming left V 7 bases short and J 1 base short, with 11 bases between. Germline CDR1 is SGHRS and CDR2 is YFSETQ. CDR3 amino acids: CASQVDSNTEAFF. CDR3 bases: TGCGCCAGCCAGGTGGATTCGAACACTGAAGCTTTCTTT.

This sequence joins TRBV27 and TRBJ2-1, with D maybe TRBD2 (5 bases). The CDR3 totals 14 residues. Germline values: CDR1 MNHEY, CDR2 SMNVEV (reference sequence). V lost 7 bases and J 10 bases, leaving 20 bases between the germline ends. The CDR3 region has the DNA TGTGCCAGCAAGAACAAGCGGAGTCCTTGGGAGCAGTTCTTC. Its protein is CASKNKRSPWEQFF.

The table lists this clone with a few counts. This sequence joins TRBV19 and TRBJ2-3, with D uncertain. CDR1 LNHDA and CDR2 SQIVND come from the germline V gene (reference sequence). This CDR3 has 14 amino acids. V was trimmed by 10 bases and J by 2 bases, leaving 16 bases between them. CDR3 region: CAIRPGHSTDTQYF. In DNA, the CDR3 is TGTGCCATCCGACCGGGTCACTCCACAGATACGCAGTATTTT.